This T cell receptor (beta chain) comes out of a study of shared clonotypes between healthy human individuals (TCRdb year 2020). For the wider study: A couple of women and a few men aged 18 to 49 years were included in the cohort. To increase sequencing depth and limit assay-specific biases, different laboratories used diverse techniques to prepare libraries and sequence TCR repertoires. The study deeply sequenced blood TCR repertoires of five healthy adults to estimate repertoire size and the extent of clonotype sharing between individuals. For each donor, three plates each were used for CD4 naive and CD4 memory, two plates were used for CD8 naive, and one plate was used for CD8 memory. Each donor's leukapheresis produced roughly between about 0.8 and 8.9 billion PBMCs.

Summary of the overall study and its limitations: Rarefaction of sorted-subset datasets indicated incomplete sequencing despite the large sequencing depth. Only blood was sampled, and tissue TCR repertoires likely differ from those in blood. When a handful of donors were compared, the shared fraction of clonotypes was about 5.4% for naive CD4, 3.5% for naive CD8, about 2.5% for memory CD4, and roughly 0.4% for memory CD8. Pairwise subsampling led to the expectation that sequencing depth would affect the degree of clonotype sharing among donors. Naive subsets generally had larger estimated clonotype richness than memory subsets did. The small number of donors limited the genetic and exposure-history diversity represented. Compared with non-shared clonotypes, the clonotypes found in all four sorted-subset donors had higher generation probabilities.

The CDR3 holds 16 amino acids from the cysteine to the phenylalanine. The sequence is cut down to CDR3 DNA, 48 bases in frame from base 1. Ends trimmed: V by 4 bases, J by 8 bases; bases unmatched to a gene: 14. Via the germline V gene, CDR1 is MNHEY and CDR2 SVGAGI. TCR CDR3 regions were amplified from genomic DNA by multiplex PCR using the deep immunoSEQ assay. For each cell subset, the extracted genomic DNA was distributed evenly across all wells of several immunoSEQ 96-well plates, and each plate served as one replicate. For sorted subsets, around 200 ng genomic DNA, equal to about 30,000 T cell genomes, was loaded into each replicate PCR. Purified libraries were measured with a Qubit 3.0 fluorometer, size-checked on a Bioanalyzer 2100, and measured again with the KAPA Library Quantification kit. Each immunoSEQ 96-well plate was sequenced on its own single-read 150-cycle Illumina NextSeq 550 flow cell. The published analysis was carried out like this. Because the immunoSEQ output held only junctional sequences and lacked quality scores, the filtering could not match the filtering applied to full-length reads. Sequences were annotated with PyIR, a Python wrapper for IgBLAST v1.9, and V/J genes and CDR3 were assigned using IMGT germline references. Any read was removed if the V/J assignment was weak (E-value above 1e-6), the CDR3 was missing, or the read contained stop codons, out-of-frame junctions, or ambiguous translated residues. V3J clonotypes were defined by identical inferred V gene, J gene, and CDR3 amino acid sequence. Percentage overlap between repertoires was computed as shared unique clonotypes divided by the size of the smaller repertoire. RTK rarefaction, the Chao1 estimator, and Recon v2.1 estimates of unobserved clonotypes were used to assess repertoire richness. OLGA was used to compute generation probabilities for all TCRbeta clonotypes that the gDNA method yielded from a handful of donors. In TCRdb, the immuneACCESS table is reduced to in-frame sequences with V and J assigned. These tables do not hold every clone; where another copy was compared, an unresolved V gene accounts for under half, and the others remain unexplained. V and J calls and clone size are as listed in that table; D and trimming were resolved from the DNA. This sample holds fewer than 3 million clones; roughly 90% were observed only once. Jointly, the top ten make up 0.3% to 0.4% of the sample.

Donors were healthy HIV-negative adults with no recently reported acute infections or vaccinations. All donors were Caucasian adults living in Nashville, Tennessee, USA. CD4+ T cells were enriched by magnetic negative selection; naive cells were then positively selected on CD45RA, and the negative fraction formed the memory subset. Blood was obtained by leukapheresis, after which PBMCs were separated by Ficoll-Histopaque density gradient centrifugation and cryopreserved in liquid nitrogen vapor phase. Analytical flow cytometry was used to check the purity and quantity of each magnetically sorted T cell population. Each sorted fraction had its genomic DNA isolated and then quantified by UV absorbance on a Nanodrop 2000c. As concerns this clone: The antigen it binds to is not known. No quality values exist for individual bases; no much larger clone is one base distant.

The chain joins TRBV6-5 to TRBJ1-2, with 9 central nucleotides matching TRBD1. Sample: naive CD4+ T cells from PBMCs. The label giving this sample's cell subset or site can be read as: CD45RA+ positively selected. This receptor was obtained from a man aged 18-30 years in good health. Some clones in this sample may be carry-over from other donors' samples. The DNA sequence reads TGTGCCAGCAGTTCCAACCGGGGGGGACAGGGAGACGGCTACACCTTC. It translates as CASSSNRGGQGDGYTF.